This entry lists 10 T cell receptor beta chains sequenced from one sample in a study of T cells and copy number aberrations in small-cell lung cancer. TCRdb's copy holds only in-frame clones and misses some; the assay was immunoSEQ multiplex PCR. The table includes 2,500 to 3,000 clones, over 75% detected once. The specimen sequenced was normal tissue next to the tumor. All receptors derive from a man aged 35-49 years with small cell lung cancer.

The V and J genes are TRBV7-2 and TRBJ2-1; the D gene could be TRBD1 or TRBD2 (5 bases each). Germline CDR1 is SGHTA and CDR2 is FQGNSA. The CDR3 covers 17 residues. The V end lost 0 bases, the J end lost 0 bases, and 12 bases lay between the germline ends. CDR3 bases: TGTGCCAGCAGCTTAGCCCAGCAGGGACCCTCCTACAATGAGCAGTTCTTC. It specifies CASSLAQQGPSYNEQFF.

In nucleotides, the CDR3 is TGTGCCAGCAGCTTCTCAGACCTTACCGGGAGAAGGGATACGCAGTATTTT. It is translated as CASSFSDLTGRRDTQYF. This chain connects TRBV13 to TRBJ2-3, with D tentatively TRBD2 (6 bases). CDR1 is PRHDT and CDR2 is FYEKMQ in the germline V gene (reference sequence). The V gene lost 3 bases and the J gene lost 6 bases, with 22 bases spanning the gap. This CDR3 is 17 amino acids long.

The chain has TRBV29-1 and TRBJ1-1, with no clear D. This CDR3 spans 11 amino acids. The germline CDR1 and CDR2 sequences are SQVTM and ANQGSEA. Between the trimmed V and J ends, which lost 0 bases and 10 bases, there was a span of 9 bases. The DNA of the CDR3 is TGCAGCGTTGAAGAGGCTCGGGGAGCTTTCTTT. Its protein product is CSVEEARGAFF.

The DNA of the CDR3 is TGCAGCGTTTCCGACATCCACGAGCAGTACTTC. It translates to CSVSDIHEQYF. The V gene is TRBV29-1, the J gene TRBJ2-7, with D hard to call. Trimming pared 5 bases from V and 5 bases from J, leaving 10 bases between. The CDR3 contains 11 residues. In germline, CDR1 is SQVTM, CDR2 ANQGSEA.

The chain is built from TRBV6-4 and TRBJ2-3, with 8 bases aligning to TRBD2. Germline CDR1 is MRHNA and CDR2 is SNTAGT. Losses at the gene ends were 3 bases for V and 1 base for J; bases not matched to a gene: 0. This CDR3 has 14 amino acids. CDR3 residues: CASSERGGTDTQYF. CDR3 DNA: TGTGCCAGCAGTGAGCGGGGGGGCACAGATACGCAGTATTTT.

The rearrangement links TRBV6-4 to TRBJ1-1; no reliable D call. The CDR3 is 14 amino acids. V lost 0 bases and J 7 bases, leaving 12 bases between the germline ends. Germline V gene sequence: CDR1 MRHNA, CDR2 SNTAGT. CDR3 sequence (DNA): TGTGCCAGCAGTGACTCGGCTGAGGGCGATGAAGCTTTCTTT. The encoded protein is CASSDSAEGDEAFF.

The chain combines TRBV4-3 with TRBJ2-5, with 9 bases identical to TRBD2. The germline gives CDR1 LGHNA, CDR2 YSLEER. Germline trimming cut 2 bases from V and 5 bases from J; bases unmatched to any gene: 18. The CDR3 totals 19 residues. The CDR3, as DNA: TGCGCCAGCAGCCAATATTCCCTACCGGGACTAGCATCCGGGGAGACCCAGTACTTC. This gives the protein CASSQYSLPGLASGETQYF.

The chain joins TRBV9 to TRBJ2-5; TRBD2 aligns across 8 bases. The CDR3 covers 15 residues. V lost 2 bases and J lost 4; bases outside the gene matches: 7. Germline V CDR1 and CDR2: SGDLS, YYNGEE. This CDR3 reads CASSVGGGKGETQYF. The CDR3 nucleotides are TGTGCCAGCAGCGTCGGGGGGGGCAAAGGAGAGACCCAGTACTTC.

This chain uses TRBV4-1 with TRBJ2-7; TRBD1 might be the D (6 bases). From germline, CDR1 is MGHRA and CDR2 YSYEKL. Trimming took 0 bases from V and 3 from J, leaving 9 bases between them. This CDR3 has 14 amino acids. In nucleotides, the CDR3 is TGCGCCAGCAGCCAAGACGGCAGGGGCTACGAGCAGTACTTC. It encodes CASSQDGRGYEQYF.

The genes are TRBV4-2 and TRBJ2-2, with 9 bases lining up with TRBD2. The CDR3 has 15 residues. In germline, CDR1 is LGHNA, CDR2 YNFKEQ. Trimming cost V 1 base and J 3 bases; bases outside gene matches: 0. CDR3 sequence reads: CASSQGTSDTGELFF. In DNA form, the CDR3 reads TGTGCCAGCAGCCAAGGGACTAGCGACACCGGGGAGCTGTTTTTT.